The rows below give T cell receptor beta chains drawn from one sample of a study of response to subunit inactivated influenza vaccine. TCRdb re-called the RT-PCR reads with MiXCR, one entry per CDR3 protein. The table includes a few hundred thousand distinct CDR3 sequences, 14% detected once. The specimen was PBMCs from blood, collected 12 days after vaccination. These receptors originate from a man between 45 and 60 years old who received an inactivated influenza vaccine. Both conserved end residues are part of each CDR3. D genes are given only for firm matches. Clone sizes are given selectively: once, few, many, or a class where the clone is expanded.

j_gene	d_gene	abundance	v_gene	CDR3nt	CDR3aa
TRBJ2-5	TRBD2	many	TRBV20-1	TGCAGTGTTCCGTCTGGCGGGGGGGCTGAGACCCAGTACTTC	CSVPSGGGAETQYF
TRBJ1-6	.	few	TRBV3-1	TGTGCCAGCAGCCAAGACCTCTTTAATTCACCCCTCCACTTT	CASSQDLFNSPLHF
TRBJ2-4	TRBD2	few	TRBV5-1	TGCGCCAGCAGCCCGGGGACTAGCGGGAGCCGAGCCAAAAACATTCAGTACTTC	CASSPGTSGSRAKNIQYF
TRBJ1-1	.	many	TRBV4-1	TGCGCCAGCAGCCAAGATGGACGGCTCACTGAAGCTTTCTTT	CASSQDGRLTEAFF
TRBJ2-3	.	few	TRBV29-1	TGCAGCGTCGCCTACGTTGCAGATAAAAGCACAGATACGCAGTATTTT	CSVAYVADKSTDTQYF
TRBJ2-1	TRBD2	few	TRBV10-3	TGTGCCATCAGTGCCTCACTAGCGGGGGACGCTGAGCAGTTCTTC	CAISASLAGDAEQFF
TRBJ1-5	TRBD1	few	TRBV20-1	TGCAGTGCTAGACGGACAGGCCATAGCAATCAGCCCCAGCATTTT	CSARRTGHSNQPQHF
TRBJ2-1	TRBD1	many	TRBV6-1	TGTGCCAGCAAATGGACAGGGGCTGACAATGAGCAGTTCTTC	CASKWTGADNEQFF
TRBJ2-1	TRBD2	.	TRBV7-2	TGTGCCAGCCTTAGCGGGAGGGGAGACAATGAGCAGTTCTTC	CASLSGRGDNEQFF
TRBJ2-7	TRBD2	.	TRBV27	TGTGCCAGCAGTTCCTCGGGACTAGCCTCCTACGAGCAGTACTTC	CASSSSGLASYEQYF
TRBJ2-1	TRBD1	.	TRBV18	TGTGCCAGCTCAGGGGAGAGACAGGGGAATGAGCAGTTCTTC	CASSGERQGNEQFF
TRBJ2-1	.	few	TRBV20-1	TGCAGTGCTAGGGAAACCGGGACATCCCACAATGAGCAGTTCTTC	CSARETGTSHNEQFF
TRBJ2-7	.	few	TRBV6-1	TGTGCCAGCAGTCCATATGAGGCGGGCCCCTACGAGCAGTACTTC	CASSPYEAGPYEQYF